These 26 T cell receptor beta chains were all obtained from the same sample, sequenced in a study of PD-1 blockade in classical Hodgkin lymphoma. Indicated time point: cycle 4 day 1 (C4D1), after 6 weeks of nivolumab. Brentuximab vedotin exposure varied, and every patient relapsed after autologous stem cell transplantation. Some clones are missing from TCRdb's copy, which holds only in-frame ones; the method was immunoSEQ multiplex PCR. The data show around 90,000 clones, about 77% seen once. Sequenced here: peripheral blood mononuclear cells (PBMCs), sampled before the fourth cycle of nivolumab. The origin of the receptors is a human donor with classical Hodgkin lymphoma.

The chain recombines TRBV19 with TRBJ1-5; unclear D gene. The CDR3 has 16 residues. V dropped 3 bases and J dropped 0 bases, with 12 bases sitting between them. CDR1 is LNHDA and CDR2 is SQIVND in the germline V gene (reference sequence). In DNA, the CDR3 is TGTGCCAGTAGTATGGGTAGGCTTCTTAGCAATCAGCCCCAGCATTTT. It translates to CASSMGRLLSNQPQHF. The complete variable domain, with remaining parts taken from reference TRBV19 and TRBJ1-5, reads DGGITQSPKYLFRKEGQNVTLSCEQNLNHDAMYWYRQDPGQGLRLIYYSQIVNDFQKGDIAEGYSVSREKKESFPLTVTSAQKNPTAFYLCASSMGRLLSNQPQHFGDGTRLSIL.

The V gene is TRBV10-3, the J gene TRBJ2-7, with a possible D match to TRBD1 (6 bases). V was shortened by 4 bases and J by 6 bases, with 13 bases between the two germline ends. This CDR3 has 13 residues. CDR1 and CDR2 from the germline V gene are ENHRY and SYGVKD. CDR3 DNA sequence: TGTGCCATCAGTGCCAGGGGACCAGCCGAGCAGTACTTC. Encoded protein: CAISARGPAEQYF.

This clone occurred a few times. The CDR3 loop reads CASSISGERSEAFF. For the CDR3, the DNA is TGTGCCAGTAGTATCTCGGGGGAGAGGAGTGAAGCTTTCTTT. The J gene is TRBJ1-1, the V gene TRBV19, with D tentatively TRBD1 (5 bases). This CDR3 spans 14 amino acids. Trimming removed 3 bases at V and 7 bases at J, with 15 bases between. Germline CDR1 is LNHDA and CDR2 is SQIVND (reference sequence).

The DNA of the CDR3 is TGTGCCAGCAGCAATGAGGGAGGGGGCGTGAACACTGAAGCTTTCTTT. Translating it yields CASSNEGGGVNTEAFF. The chain has TRBV5-4 and TRBJ1-1; TRBD1 matches 7 bases. CDR1 SGHNT and CDR2 YYREEE come from the germline V gene (reference sequence). J lost 0 bases, V lost 4 bases, and 9 bases had no gene match. The CDR3 loop spans 16 amino acids.

This sequence joins TRBV27 and TRBJ2-7; D possibly corresponds to TRBD1 (6 bases). The CDR3 length is 15 residues. The V gene lost 2 bases and the J gene lost 0 bases, with 11 bases spanning the gap. Germline V gives CDR1 MNHEY, CDR2 SMNVEV (reference sequence). The CDR3 bases are TGTGCCAGCAGTTTAAGGGGGTGGAGCTCCTACGAGCAGTACTTC. It codes for CASSLRGWSSYEQYF.

V is TRBV2 and J is TRBJ1-4; D might be TRBD1 (5 bases). From germline, CDR1 is SNHLY and CDR2 FYNNEI. Deletions cut 8 bases from V and 4 bases from J, with 17 bases between. The CDR3 totals 15 residues. CDR3 nucleotides: TGTGCCAGCGGATCTGCAGGGTCTCGTAATGAAAAACTGTTTTTT. Translating gives CASGSAGSRNEKLFF.

This chain links TRBV9 with TRBJ2-3; 9 bases match TRBD2. The CDR3 extends over 15 amino acids. CDR1 and CDR2 (germline): SGDLS, YYNGEE. Unmatched junction bases numbered 6, after V lost 5 bases and J lost 2 bases. This CDR3 is CASSRAGGYTDTQYF. CDR3 sequence (DNA): TGTGCCAGCAGTCGAGCGGGGGGTTACACAGATACGCAGTATTTT.

The chain employs TRBV5-1 and TRBJ2-3, with TRBD2 matching over 8 bases. There are 16 residues in the CDR3. V gave up 1 base and J gave up 4 bases; unmatched junction bases: 8. Germline assignment: CDR1 SGHRS and CDR2 YFSETQ. CDR3 protein: CASSLWSGSGADTQYF. CDR3 nucleotides: TGCGCCAGCAGCTTGTGGAGCGGGAGCGGCGCAGATACGCAGTATTTT.

The gene calls are TRBV2 and TRBJ1-5, with D unclear. Germline V gene lookup returns CDR1 SNHLY and CDR2 FYNNEI. Trimming pared 2 bases from V and 0 bases from J, leaving 11 bases between. The length of the CDR3 is 16 residues. CDR3 bases: TGTGCCAGCAGTGAACGGCCAACCTATAGCAATCAGCCCCAGCATTTT. Amino acid sequence: CASSERPTYSNQPQHF.

The chain combines TRBV6-1 with TRBJ1-2, with TRBD1 as a possible D gene (5 bases). The CDR3 totals 14 residues. Germline values: CDR1 MNHNS, CDR2 SASEGT. The germline V and J ends were trimmed by 1 base and 6 bases, with 12 bases remaining between them. CDR3 loop: CASSEVGARNGYTF. The CDR3 DNA sequence: TGTGCCAGCAGTGAAGTAGGGGCGCGGAATGGCTACACCTTC.

The chain links TRBV18 to TRBJ2-3; D possibly matches TRBD1 or TRBD2 (5 bases each). The V end was cut by 6 bases, the J end by 3 bases, with 19 bases between. Germline assignment: CDR1 KGHSH and CDR2 LQKENI. The CDR3 is made up of 16 amino acids. CDR3 amino acids: CASSDYGASETDTQYF. The DNA for the CDR3 is TGTGCCAGCTCCGACTACGGGGCAAGTGAGACAGATACGCAGTATTTT.

V and J are TRBV4-1 and TRBJ1-4; D gene unclear. The CDR3 runs to 15 residues. The germline CDR1 and CDR2 sequences are MGHRA and YSYEKL. With 1 base removed from V and 2 bases from J, the gap between germline ends came to 8 bases. The CDR3 region is CASSQVSQTNEKLFF. CDR3 coding DNA: TGCGCCAGCAGCCAAGTTTCTCAGACTAATGAAAAACTGTTTTTT.

This clone has more than one count but fewer than ten. This chain links TRBV5-1 with TRBJ1-1; D uncertain. CDR3 length: 12 amino acids. Germline V gene lookup returns CDR1 SGHRS and CDR2 YFSETQ. V was trimmed by 1 base and J by 7 bases, leaving 8 bases between them. This CDR3 is CASSLSKDEAFF. In DNA form, the CDR3 reads TGCGCCAGCAGCTTGAGTAAGGATGAAGCTTTCTTT.

V usage is TRBV7-9 and J usage is TRBJ2-7; TRBD1 matches 10 bases. Germline CDR1 reads SEHNR; CDR2 reads FQNEAQ (reference sequence). With 4 bases clipped from V and 7 bases from J, the junction kept 10 bases outside the gene matches. This CDR3 contains 15 residues. The CDR3 reads CASSSRDRGVGEQYF. DNA of the CDR3: TGTGCCAGCAGCTCCAGGGACAGGGGAGTAGGGGAGCAGTACTTC.

The V gene is TRBV11-1, the J gene TRBJ2-3, with TRBD2 identical over 7 bases. V was clipped by 1 base and J by 0 bases; unmatched bases: 13. The germline V gene encodes CDR1 SGHAT and CDR2 FQDESV (reference sequence). This CDR3 has 19 residues. CDR3: CASSLGGGRGGWSTDTQYF. CDR3 bases: TGTGCCAGCAGCTTAGGGGGCGGGAGAGGAGGCTGGAGCACAGATACGCAGTATTTT. The full variable domain, with the rest looked up from reference TRBV11-1 and TRBJ2-3, is EAEVAQSPRYKITEKSQAVAFWCDPISGHATLYWYRQILGQGPELLVQFQDESVVDDSQLPKDRFSAERLKGVDSTLKIQPAELGDSAMYLCASSLGGGRGGWSTDTQYFGPGTRLTVL.

This clone was counted once. The V and J genes are TRBV6-5 and TRBJ2-6, with a tentative D call TRBD1 (6 bases). With 8 bases removed from V and 4 bases from J, the gap between germline ends came to 12 bases. The CDR3 is made up of 14 amino acids. CDR1 MNHEY and CDR2 SVGAGI come from the germline V gene. The DNA of the CDR3 is TGTGCCAGCTCCACAGGGTACGGGGCCAACGTCCTGACTTTC. Amino acid sequence: CASSTGYGANVLTF.

The V gene is TRBV19, the J gene TRBJ2-5, with D possibly being TRBD1 (5 bases). The CDR3 is 17 residues long. The V end was cut by 6 bases, the J end by 4 bases, with 24 bases between. Germline-derived CDR1 and CDR2 are LNHDA and SQIVND (reference sequence). CDR3 in DNA: TGTGCCAGTAGCACAACCCCCCAGGGATCCATCGCAGAGACCCAGTACTTC. Amino acid sequence: CASSTTPQGSIAETQYF.

The V and J genes are TRBV4-2 and TRBJ2-3, with D perhaps TRBD1 or TRBD2 (5 bases each). This CDR3 is built from 15 residues. The germline V gene has CDR1 LGHNA and CDR2 YNFKEQ. Trimming removed 1 base from V and 6 bases from J, with 14 bases in between. The DNA of the CDR3 is TGTGCCAGCAGCCAAGTGGGACCGCTTTTGGATACGCAGTATTTT. Translating gives CASSQVGPLLDTQYF.

This chain connects TRBV5-1 to TRBJ2-3; the D gene could be TRBD1 or TRBD2 (5 bases each). The V gene lost 4 bases and the J gene lost 2 bases, with 14 bases spanning the gap. The CDR3 is made up of 15 amino acids. CDR1 is SGHRS and CDR2 is YFSETQ in the germline V gene. CDR3 coding DNA: TGCGCCAGCAGCATACCTGGGACCATCACAGATACGCAGTATTTT. Amino acids: CASSIPGTITDTQYF.

This chain connects TRBV5-1 to TRBJ1-4; D not certain. Germline V gene sequence: CDR1 SGHRS, CDR2 YFSETQ. V lost 2 bases to trimming and J lost 3 bases, with 17 bases between them. This CDR3 comprises 17 residues. CDR3 DNA sequence: TGCGCCAGCAGCTTACTTGCTGACCGGAAGGCTAATGAAAAACTGTTTTTT. This translates into CASSLLADRKANEKLFF.

V and J are TRBV6-6 and TRBJ1-2; D call uncertain. The CDR3 contains 13 residues. In germline, CDR1 is MNHNY, CDR2 SVGAGI (reference sequence). V was clipped by 0 bases and J by 7 bases, with 9 bases between them. CDR3 in amino acids: CASSYSGKGGYTF. CDR3 DNA: TGTGCCAGCAGTTACTCGGGGAAGGGTGGCTACACCTTC.

This clone was seen only once. The chain recombines TRBV7-2 with TRBJ2-3; D call uncertain. Trimming cost V 5 bases and J 3 bases, with 18 bases left between them. The length of the CDR3 is 16 residues. CDR1 is SGHTA and CDR2 is FQGNSA in the germline V gene. This CDR3 reads CASSPYQDGLTDTQYF. The CDR3 nucleotides read TGTGCCAGCAGCCCTTATCAGGACGGGTTGACAGATACGCAGTATTTT. Full variable domain (remainder filled in from reference TRBV7-2 and TRBJ2-3): GAGVSQSPSNKVTEKGKDVELRCDPISGHTALYWYRQSLGQGLEFLIYFQGNSAPDKSGLPSDRFSAERTGGSVSTLTIQRTQQEDSAVYLCASSPYQDGLTDTQYFGPGTRLTVL.

V gene TRBV10-2 combines with J gene TRBJ1-3; D unclear. The CDR3 loop spans 15 amino acids. V gave up 2 bases and J gave up 0 bases, with 8 bases separating them. Germline V lookup: CDR1 WSHSY, CDR2 SAAADI. CDR3 sequence reads: CASSEGSSSGNTIYF. The CDR3 nucleotides are TGCGCCAGCAGTGAGGGCAGCAGCTCTGGAAACACCATATATTTT.

The V gene is TRBV5-1, the J gene TRBJ2-7; 10 bases match TRBD2. Trimming removed 2 bases from V and 7 bases from J; junction bases left unmatched: 15. There are 17 residues in the CDR3. Germline V CDR1 and CDR2: SGHRS, YFSETQ. The chain's CDR3 is CASSFPLSSGSVSEQYF. The CDR3, as DNA: TGCGCCAGCAGCTTCCCTTTATCTAGCGGGAGTGTTTCTGAGCAGTACTTC.

The chain employs TRBV4-1 and TRBJ2-7; 11 nucleotides align to TRBD2. Losses at the gene ends were 1 base for V and 6 bases for J; bases not matched to a gene: 5. The CDR3 has 15 residues. Looked up from germline, CDR1 is MGHRA and CDR2 is YSYEKL. The DNA of the CDR3 is TGCGCCAGCAGCCAAGTCCCTACTAGCGGGGGCGAGCAGTACTTC. Translation: CASSQVPTSGGEQYF.

V and J are TRBV7-9 and TRBJ1-3; a possible D gene is TRBD1 (5 bases). With 9 bases removed from V and 2 bases from J, the gap between germline ends came to 11 bases. Per germline, CDR1 SEHNR and CDR2 FQNEAQ (reference sequence). This CDR3 comprises 13 residues. CDR3 bases: TGTGCCAGTGACTCGGGGGCTGGAAACACCATATATTTT. It encodes CASDSGAGNTIYF.